This T cell receptor (beta chain) was recovered during a study of T cell changes during pregnancy in multiple sclerosis. The CDR3 sequence is 12 residues long. Germline loops: CDR1 SQVTM, CDR2 ANQGSEA. V shed 4 bases, J shed 7 bases, and the junction held 3 bases outside the gene matches. The data were produced by immunoSEQ multiplex PCR, yet TCRdb's version contains in-frame clones alone and is incomplete. The sample contains more than 50,000 clones, approximately 94% of which appear only once. The material was CD8+ T cells from peripheral blood mononuclear cells, obtained after pregnancy. The sequence derives from a female donor with multiple sclerosis, enrolled in a pregnancy study. The chain uses TRBV29-1 and TRBJ1-1, with 10 bases fitting TRBD1. The CDR3 here is CSVGQGAYEAFF. In DNA, the CDR3 is TGCAGCGTTGGACAGGGGGCGTATGAAGCTTTCTTT.